These T cell receptor beta chains were read from a single sample in a study of OX40 agonist ivuxolimab in advanced cancers. The table came from immunoSEQ multiplex PCR; TCRdb's copy has only in-frame clones and leaves some out. Of 65,000 to 75,000 clones listed, roughly nine tenths were seen once; the top ten hold about 0.42%. This sample comprised CD4+ or CD8+ T cells sorted from blood, obtained in a trial of the OX40 agonist ivuxolimab. These receptors came from an adult with an advanced solid tumor such as melanoma, head and neck, liver or kidney cancer. CDR3s include the opening cysteine and the closing phenylalanine or tryptophan. The order of the fields is CDR3 protein, V gene, J gene.

CDR3: CASSPPAASQETQYF
V: TRBV18
J: TRBJ2-5

CDR3: CASSAQDRGNTGELFF
V: TRBV11-2
J: TRBJ2-2

CDR3: CASRHLPTSARHTGELFF
V: TRBV6-4
J: TRBJ2-2

CDR3: CASSFRTLTPNYGYTF
V: TRBV9
J: TRBJ1-2

CDR3: CASSLVQEQFF
V: TRBV7-9
J: TRBJ2-1

CDR3: CASSGGTSLMAQYF
V: TRBV9
J: TRBJ2-3

CDR3: CASSLRQGMSTGELFF
V: TRBV18
J: TRBJ2-2

CDR3: CASSSLGGSTDTQYF
V: TRBV5-6
J: TRBJ2-3

CDR3: CASSYGENSGNTIYF
V: TRBV6-6
J: TRBJ1-3

CDR3: CASSRGPLSGNTIYF
V: TRBV5-5
J: TRBJ1-3

CDR3: CASSFLGGASEKLFF
V: TRBV28
J: TRBJ1-4

CDR3: CASRAGWINEQFF
V: TRBV7-9
J: TRBJ2-1

CDR3: CAISFNRDIQETQYF
V: TRBV10-3
J: TRBJ2-5

CDR3: CASSLAGGENEKLFF
V: TRBV27
J: TRBJ1-4

CDR3: CASSTPPGGPHNEQFF
V: TRBV2
J: TRBJ2-1

CDR3: CASSLESSGRVSSGSRELFF
V: TRBV5-1
J: TRBJ2-2

CDR3: CATSREGRGPQETQYF
V: TRBV15
J: TRBJ2-5

CDR3: CASSLGQGNIQYF
V: TRBV5-8
J: TRBJ2-4

CDR3: CASSQRTDIYEQYF
V: TRBV14
J: TRBJ2-7

CDR3: CASSRRGLAGFVEQFF
V: TRBV11-3
J: TRBJ2-1

CDR3: CASARAGAANEKLFF
V: TRBV5-8
J: TRBJ1-4

CDR3: CASSLDPFQTQYF
V: TRBV7-9
J: TRBJ2-5

CDR3: CSVFRQGGGTEAFF
V: TRBV29-1
J: TRBJ1-1

CDR3: CASSLASGSGSDTQYF
V: TRBV5-1
J: TRBJ2-3

CDR3: CASRVSGGYEQYF
V: TRBV6-6
J: TRBJ2-7

CDR3: CAWSRGTQFTNEQFF
V: TRBV30
J: TRBJ2-1

CDR3: CASSQKQVQETQYF
V: TRBV13
J: TRBJ2-5

CDR3: CATSRAQGVNEKLFF
V: TRBV15
J: TRBJ1-4

CDR3: CASSYATGGKDTQYF
V: TRBV6-6
J: TRBJ2-3

CDR3: CASRGTGGMETQYF
V: TRBV28
J: TRBJ2-5

CDR3: CASRSGGLEAYNEQFF
V: TRBV27
J: TRBJ2-1

CDR3: CASSLEQANTEAFF
V: TRBV5-6
J: TRBJ1-1

CDR3: CASSGVRSGANVLTF
V: TRBV5-4
J: TRBJ2-6

CDR3: CASSTPSGGINEQFF
V: TRBV19
J: TRBJ2-1

CDR3: CASSSSGANVLTF
V: TRBV9
J: TRBJ2-6

CDR3: CASSPQGAQETQYF
V: TRBV5-1
J: TRBJ2-5

CDR3: CASSLVFSGVSYNEQFF
V: TRBV7-9
J: TRBJ2-1

CDR3: CASSYGVWVDTEAFF
V: TRBV6-5
J: TRBJ1-1